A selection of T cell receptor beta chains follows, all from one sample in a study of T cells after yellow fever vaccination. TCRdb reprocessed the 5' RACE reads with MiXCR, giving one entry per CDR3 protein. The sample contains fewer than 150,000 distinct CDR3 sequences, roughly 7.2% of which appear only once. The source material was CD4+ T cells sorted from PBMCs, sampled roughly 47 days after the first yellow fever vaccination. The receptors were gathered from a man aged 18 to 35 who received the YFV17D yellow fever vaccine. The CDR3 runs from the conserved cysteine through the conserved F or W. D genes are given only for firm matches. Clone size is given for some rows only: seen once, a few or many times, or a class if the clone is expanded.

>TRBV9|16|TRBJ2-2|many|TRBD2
TGTGCCAGCAGCCCTAGAGAAATAGCGGGGGCCGGGGAGCTGTTTTTT
CASSPREIAGAGELFF
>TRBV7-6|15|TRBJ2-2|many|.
TGTGCCAGCAGCATTCCTACCGGGAGCAACCGGGAGCTGTTTTTT
CASSIPTGSNRELFF
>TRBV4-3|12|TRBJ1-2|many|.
TGCGCCAGCAGCCAGACCGGCTATGGCTACACCTTC
CASSQTGYGYTF
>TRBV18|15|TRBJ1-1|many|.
TGTGCCAGCTCACCGAGGGGGTTGATGAACACTGAAGCTTTCTTT
CASSPRGLMNTEAFF
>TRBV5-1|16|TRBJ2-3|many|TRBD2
TGCGCCAGCAGCTTGAGTCTAGCGGACCTCACAGATACGCAGTATTTT
CASSLSLADLTDTQYF
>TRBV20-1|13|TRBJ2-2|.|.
TGCAGTGCTAGGTCCACGAACACCGGGGAGCTGTTTTTT
CSARSTNTGELFF
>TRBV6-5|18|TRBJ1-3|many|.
TGTGCCAGCAGTTACTCGAAATCCGGTACCCTCTCTGGAAACACCATATATTTT
CASSYSKSGTLSGNTIYF
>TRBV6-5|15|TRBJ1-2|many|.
TGTGCCAGCAGTTACACGGGGGTCGGGGTCTATGGCTACACCTTC
CASSYTGVGVYGYTF
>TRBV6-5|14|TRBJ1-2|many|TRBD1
TGTGCCACCCGGAACAGGGGGGGATCGGATGGCTACACCTTC
CATRNRGGSDGYTF
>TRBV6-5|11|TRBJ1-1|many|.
TGTGCCAGCCTAATGGGCCTTGAAGCTTTCTTT
CASLMGLEAFF
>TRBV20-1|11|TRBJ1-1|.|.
TGCAGTGCAGTACAGGAAACTGAAGCTTTCTTT
CSAVQETEAFF
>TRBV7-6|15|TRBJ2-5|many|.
TGTGCCAGCAGCTTAGCTACGCTGCCACCAGAGACCCAGTACTTC
CASSLATLPPETQYF
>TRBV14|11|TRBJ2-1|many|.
TGTGCCAGCAGCCAATCCAATGAGCAGTTCTTC
CASSQSNEQFF
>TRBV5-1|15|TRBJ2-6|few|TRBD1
TGCGCCAGCAGCTTCGACAGGGCTGGGGCCAACGTCCTGACTTTC
CASSFDRAGANVLTF